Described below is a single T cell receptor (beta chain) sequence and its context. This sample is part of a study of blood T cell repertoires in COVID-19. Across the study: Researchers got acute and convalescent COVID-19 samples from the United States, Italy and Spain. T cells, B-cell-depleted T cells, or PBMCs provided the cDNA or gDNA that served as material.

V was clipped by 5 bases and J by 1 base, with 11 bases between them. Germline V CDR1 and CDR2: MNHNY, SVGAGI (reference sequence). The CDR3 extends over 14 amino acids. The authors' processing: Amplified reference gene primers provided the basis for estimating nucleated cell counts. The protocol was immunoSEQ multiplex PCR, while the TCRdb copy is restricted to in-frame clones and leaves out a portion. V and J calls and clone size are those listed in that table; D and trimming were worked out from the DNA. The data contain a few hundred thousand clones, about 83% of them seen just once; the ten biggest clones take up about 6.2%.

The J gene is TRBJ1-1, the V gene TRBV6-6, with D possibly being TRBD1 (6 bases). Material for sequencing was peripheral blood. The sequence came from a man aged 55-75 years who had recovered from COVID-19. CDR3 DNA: TGTGCCAGCAGTAACCGAGGGGGGAACACTGAAGCTTTCTTT. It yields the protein CASSNRGGNTEAFF.